These T cell receptor beta chains were read from a single sample in a study of T cells in Graves' hyperthyroidism and ophthalmopathy. MiXCR, applied by TCRdb to the multiplex PCR reads, yields one record per CDR3 protein. Among about half a million distinct CDR3 sequences listed, around 20% were seen once. Sequencing was done on a sample of blood. All receptors come from a man younger than 30 with Graves' hyperthyroidism. The CDR3 runs from the conserved cysteine through the conserved F or W. The order of the fields is V gene, D gene, clone size, J gene, CDR3 DNA, CDR3 protein. A D gene is named only where the DNA matches it firmly. Not every row has a clone size; where given, it reads once, few, many or a size class.

V gene: TRBV6-5; D gene: .; clone size: .; J gene: TRBJ1-2; CDR3 DNA: TGTGCCAGCAGTTACAGGGCGACAGGCTACTATGGCTACACCTTC; CDR3 protein: CASSYRATGYYGYTF
V gene: TRBV4-1; D gene: TRBD1; clone size: few; J gene: TRBJ1-1; CDR3 DNA: TGCGCCAGCAGCCAACGGACAGGGGGCGGAACTGAAGCTTTCTTT; CDR3 protein: CASSQRTGGGTEAFF
V gene: TRBV6-1; D gene: .; clone size: many; J gene: TRBJ2-5; CDR3 DNA: TGTGCCTCCCCTTTACAATCCCAAGAGACCCAGTACTTC; CDR3 protein: CASPLQSQETQYF
V gene: TRBV18; D gene: TRBD2; clone size: .; J gene: TRBJ2-5; CDR3 DNA: TGTGCCAGCTCAGCCCGGACTAGCGGGCGGCAAGAGACCCAGTACTTC; CDR3 protein: CASSARTSGRQETQYF
V gene: TRBV19; D gene: .; clone size: many; J gene: TRBJ2-7; CDR3 DNA: TGTGCCTCCCGAGGGGTCGGAGTCGCGCAGTACTTC; CDR3 protein: CASRGVGVAQYF
V gene: TRBV12-3/TRBV12-4; D gene: .; clone size: .; J gene: TRBJ1-5; CDR3 DNA: TGTGCCAGCAAGTGGGGTAGCAATCAGCCCCAGCATTTT; CDR3 protein: CASKWGSNQPQHF
V gene: TRBV6-5; D gene: TRBD1; clone size: .; J gene: TRBJ2-7; CDR3 DNA: TGTGCCAGCAGTTACTCGGGACAGGGAGGGTACGAGCAGTACTTC; CDR3 protein: CASSYSGQGGYEQYF
V gene: TRBV6-1; D gene: TRBD1; clone size: many; J gene: TRBJ2-2; CDR3 DNA: TGTGCCAGCAGTGGGACAGGGGCCGGGTGCACCGGGGAGCTGTTTTTT; CDR3 protein: CASSGTGAGCTGELFF
V gene: TRBV28; D gene: .; clone size: many; J gene: TRBJ1-2; CDR3 DNA: TGTGCCAGCAGTTCGGGGGGGAGGTATGGCTACACCTTC; CDR3 protein: CASSSGGRYGYTF
V gene: TRBV12-3/TRBV12-4; D gene: .; clone size: many; J gene: TRBJ2-2; CDR3 DNA: TGTGCCAGCAGTTTAGCGGGCCGATGGGGTGGGGAGCTGTTTTTT; CDR3 protein: CASSLAGRWGGELFF
V gene: TRBV7-8; D gene: .; clone size: few; J gene: TRBJ1-5; CDR3 DNA: TGTGCCAGCAGCTGGGACGGTGTAGATCAGCCCCAGCATTTT; CDR3 protein: CASSWDGVDQPQHF
V gene: TRBV7-6; D gene: TRBD1; clone size: many; J gene: TRBJ2-7; CDR3 DNA: TGTGCCAGCAGCCCATGGGACAGGGGCCCCGAGCAGTACTTC; CDR3 protein: CASSPWDRGPEQYF
V gene: TRBV3-1; D gene: .; clone size: .; J gene: TRBJ1-2; CDR3 DNA: TGTGCCAGCAGCCAAGATCTTAGACAGCTCCCCTCCGGCTACACCTTC; CDR3 protein: CASSQDLRQLPSGYTF
V gene: TRBV11-1; D gene: .; clone size: few; J gene: TRBJ2-2; CDR3 DNA: TGTGCCAGCAGCTTAGCTTACAAGAAAACGAACACCGGGGAGCTGTTTTTT; CDR3 protein: CASSLAYKKTNTGELFF
V gene: TRBV7-6; D gene: TRBD1; clone size: few; J gene: TRBJ2-2; CDR3 DNA: TGTGCCAGCAGCAACAACGCAGGGGGCTGGACCGGGGAGCTGTTTTTT; CDR3 protein: CASSNNAGGWTGELFF
V gene: TRBV25-1; D gene: .; clone size: many; J gene: TRBJ2-6; CDR3 DNA: TGTGCCAGCAGTGAATGGATGGGATCTGGGGCCAACGTCCTGACTTTC; CDR3 protein: CASSEWMGSGANVLTF
V gene: TRBV29-1; D gene: .; clone size: many; J gene: TRBJ1-1; CDR3 DNA: TGCAGCGTTGAAGCGGGGGGAACTGAAGCTTTCTTT; CDR3 protein: CSVEAGGTEAFF
V gene: TRBV12-3/TRBV12-4; D gene: TRBD1; clone size: .; J gene: TRBJ2-5; CDR3 DNA: TGTGCCAGCAGTTCTCCGGGACAGCCGGGGGAGACCCAGTACTTC; CDR3 protein: CASSSPGQPGETQYF
V gene: TRBV5-1; D gene: .; clone size: many; J gene: TRBJ2-7; CDR3 DNA: TGCGCCAGCCGTGGGGGGCTTACCTACGAGCAGTACTTC; CDR3 protein: CASRGGLTYEQYF
V gene: TRBV4-2; D gene: .; clone size: few; J gene: TRBJ2-1; CDR3 DNA: TGTGCCAGCAGCCAAGATAGACCGACCCCCCACAATGAGCAGTTCTTC; CDR3 protein: CASSQDRPTPHNEQFF
V gene: TRBV5-1; D gene: TRBD1; clone size: few; J gene: TRBJ1-1; CDR3 DNA: TGCGCCAGCAGCTTGGTTCAGGGGGCTATTACTGAAGCTTTCTTT; CDR3 protein: CASSLVQGAITEAFF
V gene: TRBV14; D gene: .; clone size: many; J gene: TRBJ2-5; CDR3 DNA: TGTGCCAGCAGCCAAGATCGGCAAACCCAGTACTTC; CDR3 protein: CASSQDRQTQYF
V gene: TRBV10-3; D gene: .; clone size: .; J gene: TRBJ1-1; CDR3 DNA: TGTGCCATCAGTGAGTCATCCGGGATCGAAAACACTGAAGCTTTCTTT; CDR3 protein: CAISESSGIENTEAFF
V gene: TRBV4-2; D gene: .; clone size: many; J gene: TRBJ2-7; CDR3 DNA: TGTGCCAGCAGCCAAGGGACCCTTTCCTACGAGCAGTACTTC; CDR3 protein: CASSQGTLSYEQYF
V gene: TRBV19; D gene: .; clone size: many; J gene: TRBJ2-7; CDR3 DNA: TGTGCCAGTACCCCGGGCCAATCCTACGAGCAGTACTTC; CDR3 protein: CASTPGQSYEQYF
V gene: TRBV27; D gene: TRBD1; clone size: .; J gene: TRBJ2-7; CDR3 DNA: TGTGCCAGCAGTACCCGGACAGGGATGGACGAGCAGTACTTC; CDR3 protein: CASSTRTGMDEQYF
V gene: TRBV13; D gene: .; clone size: many; J gene: TRBJ1-1; CDR3 DNA: TGTGCCAGCAGTTCCGACAGCGAAGCTTTCTTT; CDR3 protein: CASSSDSEAFF
V gene: TRBV12-3/TRBV12-4; D gene: .; clone size: many; J gene: TRBJ2-5; CDR3 DNA: TGTGCCAGCAATCAAGGAGGAGAGACCCAGTACTTC; CDR3 protein: CASNQGGETQYF
V gene: TRBV29-1; D gene: .; clone size: few; J gene: TRBJ2-3; CDR3 DNA: TGCAGCGTGAGGGGCTCGGGAATGGCGGATACGCAGTATTTT; CDR3 protein: CSVRGSGMADTQYF
V gene: TRBV5-1; D gene: .; clone size: many; J gene: TRBJ2-5; CDR3 DNA: TGCGCCAGCCGGGCAGCTGGACAAGAGACCCAGTACTTC; CDR3 protein: CASRAAGQETQYF
V gene: TRBV2; D gene: .; clone size: few; J gene: TRBJ1-2; CDR3 DNA: TGTGCCAGCAAAGATACGGACTTCTATGGCTACACCTTC; CDR3 protein: CASKDTDFYGYTF
V gene: TRBV20-1; D gene: TRBD2; clone size: .; J gene: TRBJ2-7; CDR3 DNA: TGCAGTGCTAGGTTTCCGGGACTAGCGGGGACCTACGAGCAGTACTTC; CDR3 protein: CSARFPGLAGTYEQYF
V gene: TRBV11-2; D gene: .; clone size: .; J gene: TRBJ2-7; CDR3 DNA: TGTGCCAGCAGCTTCACGGAGGGCGGCTACGAGCAGTACTTC; CDR3 protein: CASSFTEGGYEQYF
V gene: TRBV30; D gene: .; clone size: many; J gene: TRBJ1-1; CDR3 DNA: TGTGCCTGGAGTGTCAGTCGGGGACGTGAAGCTTTCTTT; CDR3 protein: CAWSVSRGREAFF
V gene: TRBV6-4; D gene: .; clone size: many; J gene: TRBJ1-2; CDR3 DNA: TGTGCCAGCAGTGACTCTGAGGGAGGAGGCTACACCTTC; CDR3 protein: CASSDSEGGGYTF
V gene: TRBV28; D gene: .; clone size: .; J gene: TRBJ1-5; CDR3 DNA: TGTGCCAGCAGTTTATCACAGAGTAGCAATCAGCCCCAGCATTTT; CDR3 protein: CASSLSQSSNQPQHF
V gene: TRBV6-4; D gene: .; clone size: many; J gene: TRBJ1-5; CDR3 DNA: TGTGCCAGCAGCCGACGACAGAACAATCAGCCCCAGCATTTT; CDR3 protein: CASSRRQNNQPQHF
V gene: TRBV30; D gene: .; clone size: few; J gene: TRBJ1-1; CDR3 DNA: TGTGCCTGGAGCTATATCAGGTCTCCGAACACTGAAGCTTTCTTT; CDR3 protein: CAWSYIRSPNTEAFF
V gene: TRBV12-3/TRBV12-4; D gene: .; clone size: many; J gene: TRBJ2-6; CDR3 DNA: TGTGCCAGCAGTTTAGGGGCCCGGGAAGGGACTTTC; CDR3 protein: CASSLGAREGTF
V gene: TRBV5-1; D gene: .; clone size: .; J gene: TRBJ1-1; CDR3 DNA: TGCGCCAGCAGCTTGACCCCAGGGACGAACACTGAAGCTTTCTTT; CDR3 protein: CASSLTPGTNTEAFF
V gene: TRBV20-1; D gene: TRBD1; clone size: many; J gene: TRBJ2-7; CDR3 DNA: TGCAGTGCCCGAGGGACAGCCTACGAGCAGTACTTC; CDR3 protein: CSARGTAYEQYF
V gene: TRBV3-1; D gene: .; clone size: few; J gene: TRBJ1-1; CDR3 DNA: TGTGCCAGCAGCCAAGTTACATCTGAAGCTTTCTTT; CDR3 protein: CASSQVTSEAFF
V gene: TRBV7-8; D gene: .; clone size: .; J gene: TRBJ1-2; CDR3 DNA: TGTGCCAGCAGCTTAGCCGCAGGGGAAGGCTATGGCTACACCTTC; CDR3 protein: CASSLAAGEGYGYTF
V gene: TRBV2; D gene: .; clone size: many; J gene: TRBJ1-1; CDR3 DNA: TGTGCCAGCAGCCCCCTAGGCAGGGCGGACACTGAAGCTTTCTTT; CDR3 protein: CASSPLGRADTEAFF
V gene: TRBV28; D gene: .; clone size: many; J gene: TRBJ1-2; CDR3 DNA: TGTGCCAGCAGTTCAGGGGAGGGATTTGGAGGCTACACCTTC; CDR3 protein: CASSSGEGFGGYTF
V gene: TRBV6-2/TRBV6-3; D gene: .; clone size: many; J gene: TRBJ1-3; CDR3 DNA: TGTGCCACCGAACGGAGGACCTCTGGAAACACCATATATTTT; CDR3 protein: CATERRTSGNTIYF
V gene: TRBV20-1; D gene: .; clone size: few; J gene: TRBJ1-2; CDR3 DNA: TGCAGTGCTAGAGATACAGGGTTAGGCTACTATGGCTACACCTTC; CDR3 protein: CSARDTGLGYYGYTF
V gene: TRBV6-2/TRBV6-3; D gene: TRBD1; clone size: few; J gene: TRBJ1-2; CDR3 DNA: TGTGCCAGCAGACACACCGGGACAGGGGTTGACGGCTACACCTTC; CDR3 protein: CASRHTGTGVDGYTF
V gene: TRBV6-1; D gene: TRBD1; clone size: many; J gene: TRBJ1-2; CDR3 DNA: TGTGCCAGCAGTGCGGACAGGGTAACTAACTATGGCTACACCTTC; CDR3 protein: CASSADRVTNYGYTF
V gene: TRBV2; D gene: .; clone size: many; J gene: TRBJ2-5; CDR3 DNA: TGTGCCAGCAGTACCGTTTTCCGGGGGCAAGAGACCCAGTACTTC; CDR3 protein: CASSTVFRGQETQYF